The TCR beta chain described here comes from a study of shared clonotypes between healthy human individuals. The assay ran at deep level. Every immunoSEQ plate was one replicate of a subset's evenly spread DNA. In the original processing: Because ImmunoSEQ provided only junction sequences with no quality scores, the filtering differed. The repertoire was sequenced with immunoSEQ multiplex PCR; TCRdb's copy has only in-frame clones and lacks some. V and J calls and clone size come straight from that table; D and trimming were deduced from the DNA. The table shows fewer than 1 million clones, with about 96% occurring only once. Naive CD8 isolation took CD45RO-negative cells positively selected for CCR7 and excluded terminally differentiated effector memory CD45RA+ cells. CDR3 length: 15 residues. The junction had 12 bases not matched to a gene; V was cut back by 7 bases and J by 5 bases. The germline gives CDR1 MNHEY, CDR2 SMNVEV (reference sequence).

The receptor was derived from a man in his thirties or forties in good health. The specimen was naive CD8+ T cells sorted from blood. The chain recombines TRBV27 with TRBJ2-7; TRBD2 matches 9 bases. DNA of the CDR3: TGTGCCAGCATGATGACTAGCGGTAGCTTCAACGAGCAGTACTTC. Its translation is CASMMTSGSFNEQYF.